The clone carrying this TCR beta chain turned up a few times. This sample is part of a study of T cell changes during pregnancy in multiple sclerosis. Deletions cut 3 bases from V and 0 bases from J, with 10 bases between. Per germline, CDR1 SEHNR and CDR2 FQNEAQ (reference sequence). There are 15 residues in the CDR3. Generated by immunoSEQ multiplex PCR, the TCRdb table keeps only in-frame clones and is missing some. The table includes roughly 100,000 clones, 90% detected once. This TCR derives from a female donor in good health, enrolled as a control in a pregnancy study. The chain carries TRBV7-9 and TRBJ2-3; D is undetermined. The source was peripheral blood, collected in the second trimester of pregnancy. This CDR3 reads CASSLAQSSTDTQYF. The CDR3 DNA reads TGTGCCAGCAGCTTGGCCCAATCCAGCACAGATACGCAGTATTTT.